Listed below are T cell receptor beta chains from one sample, sequenced in a study of cytomegalovirus exposure and HLA in healthy donors. Assay: immunoSEQ multiplex PCR; the TCRdb copy retains only in-frame clones and omits some. The sample has fewer than 350,000 clones; approximately 90% are singletons. Sequenced sample: PBMCs. Receptors originate from a woman aged 18-30 years in good health and CMV-seronegative. The CDR3 runs from the conserved cysteine through the conserved F or W. A D gene is named only where the DNA matches it firmly. Size values are once, few and many counts, or a class for expanded clones, and some rows have none.

v_gene	d_gene	j_gene	abundance	CDR3aa	CDR3nt
TRBV10-2	NA	TRBJ1-1	NA	CASSDPDSRNTEAFF	TGCGCCAGCAGTGACCCCGACAGTCGGAACACTGAAGCTTTCTTT
TRBV2	TRBD2	TRBJ2-7	NA	CATQTSGGSYEQYF	TGTGCCACCCAAACTAGCGGGGGATCCTACGAGCAGTACTTC
TRBV9	TRBD1	TRBJ1-1	NA	CASSHSRDRGGTEAFF	TGTGCCAGCAGCCATTCCCGTGACAGGGGGGGGACTGAAGCTTTCTTT
TRBV18	TRBD1	TRBJ1-6	NA	CASSPTLTGRSSYNSPLHF	TGTGCCAGCTCACCGACTTTGACAGGGCGGAGCTCCTATAATTCACCCCTCCACTTT
TRBV13	TRBD2	TRBJ2-3	NA	CASRPRAGGLDTQYF	TGTGCCAGCAGGCCGCGAGCGGGGGGGCTGGATACGCAGTATTTT
TRBV2	TRBD1	TRBJ2-2	NA	CASSERPGQGDYSNTGELFF	TGTGCCAGCAGTGAGAGACCCGGACAGGGTGACTACTCGAACACCGGGGAGCTGTTTTTT
TRBV27	TRBD2	TRBJ2-3	NA	CASSPRTSLWVDTQYF	TGTGCCAGCAGTCCCCGGACTAGCCTGTGGGTCGATACGCAGTATTTT
TRBV6-5	NA	TRBJ1-6	NA	CASSYPPLHF	TGTGCCAGCAGTTACCCGCCCCTCCACTTT
TRBV9	NA	TRBJ2-7	once	CASSPRGSYEQYF	TGTGCCAGCAGCCCGCGCGGCTCCTACGAGCAGTACTTC
TRBV15	NA	TRBJ1-5	NA	CATSNRGQPQHF	TGTGCCACCAGCAATCGAGGGCAGCCCCAGCATTTT
TRBV5-8	NA	TRBJ1-1	NA	CASSLGQVLEAFF	TGTGCCAGCAGCTTGGGACAGGTCCTGGAAGCTTTCTTT
TRBV2	TRBD1	TRBJ2-7	NA	CASKDRGYEQYF	TGTGCCAGCAAAGACAGGGGCTACGAGCAGTACTTC
TRBV18	NA	TRBJ2-5	NA	CASSPKPQETQYF	TGTGCCAGCTCACCAAAGCCGCAAGAGACCCAGTACTTC
TRBV7-6	NA	TRBJ2-7	NA	CASSSDDSEQYF	TGTGCCAGCAGCTCCGACGACTCGGAGCAGTACTTC
TRBV13	TRBD1	TRBJ1-1	NA	CASSARTGGFEAFF	TGTGCCAGCAGCGCGAGGACAGGCGGGTTTGAAGCTTTCTTT
TRBV2	NA	TRBJ2-7	NA	CASTNLRGQRNEQYF	TGTGCCAGCACGAATTTGAGGGGACAAAGGAACGAGCAGTACTTC
TRBV6-1	NA	TRBJ2-1	NA	CASSEVVAGFYNEQFF	TGTGCCAGCAGTGAAGTGGTGGCAGGCTTCTACAATGAGCAGTTCTTC
TRBV29-1	TRBD1	TRBJ2-7	NA	CSVASKQGPVTEQYF	TGCAGCGTAGCCAGCAAACAGGGGCCAGTAACCGAGCAGTACTTC
TRBV7-9	TRBD1	TRBJ1-6	NA	CASSSSTGLSYNSPLHF	TGTGCCAGCAGCTCCTCGACAGGGTTGAGCTATAATTCACCCCTCCACTTT
TRBV9	NA	TRBJ1-3	NA	CASSGGGSGNTIYF	TGTGCCAGCAGCGGGGGGGGCTCTGGAAACACCATATATTTT
TRBV30	NA	TRBJ1-2	NA	CACGGPNYGYTF	TGTGCCTGCGGGGGACCTAACTATGGCTACACCTTC
TRBV7-8	NA	TRBJ1-2	NA	CATVTRGNGYTF	TGTGCCACCGTCACACGGGGGAACGGCTACACCTTC